This T cell receptor (beta chain) was captured in a study of siplizumab effects on memory and regulatory T cells. Findings of the study overall: Tregs proliferating in siplizumab cultures lacked confirmation of their suppressive function. Some alloreactive sequences were traceable to unstimulated CD4+ memory cells, and siplizumab significantly reduced them. No more than a minor fraction of alloreactive clones could be traced back to unstimulated subsets. Naive T cells were seemingly more diverse than memory cells, and major contributions to the alloresponse seemed to be made by them.

Germline V gives CDR1 SGHTA, CDR2 FQGNSA. Trimming left V 2 bases short and J 4 bases short, with 12 bases between. There are 16 residues in the CDR3. About this clone: The antigen is undetermined.

Using immunoSEQ multiplex PCR, the repertoire was profiled, and TCRdb retains in-frame clones only, with some absent. Of just under 85,000 clones listed, about 87% are singletons. This chain links TRBV7-2 with TRBJ2-6, with D tentatively TRBD1 or TRBD2 (6 bases each). Sequencing used Tregs sorted from blood. The clonotype was recovered from a human donor in good health. The CDR3 DNA reads TGTGCCAGCAGCTTAATCCGGGGGCTAGGGGCCAACGTCCTGACTTTC. It specifies CASSLIRGLGANVLTF.